Included here is one T cell receptor (beta chain) sequence, with context. This CDR3 fails to terminate in the conserved phenylalanine or tryptophan, so it likely reflects a read error. Amplified TCR beta CDR3 regions derived from RNA transcripts. A first-round RT-PCR of the TCR CDR3 used the HTBI primer set. In TCRdb, the multiplex PCR reads were re-called with MiXCR into one record per CDR3 protein. The sample has over 150,000 distinct CDR3 sequences, over 15% seen once. The data are from a study of T cells in Graves' hyperthyroidism and ophthalmopathy. Sequenced: blood. The TCR comes from a woman aged 50 to 65 with Graves' hyperthyroidism.

CDR3 sequence: CASTSRGGLETQYS. The DNA of the CDR3 is TGTGCCAGCACCAGTCGGGGGGGCTTGGAGACCCAGTACTCC. The chain couples TRBV3-1 to TRBJ2-5, with 8 bases lining up with TRBD2. The CDR3 covers 14 residues. Germline V gene sequence: CDR1 LGHDT, CDR2 YNNKEL (reference sequence). Trimming at V came to 7 bases and at J to 5 bases, leaving 9 bases not matched to a gene.